The 19 T cell receptor beta chains presented below share a single source sample, sequenced in a study of shared clonotypes between healthy human individuals. Some clones are missing from TCRdb's copy, which holds only in-frame ones; the method was immunoSEQ multiplex PCR. The repertoire holds 2 million to 2.5 million clones, with 92% as singletons. Sequenced sample: naive CD4+ T cells from PBMCs. Subset indicated: CD45RA+ positively selected. These receptor sequences come from a man younger than 35 in good health. Some clones in this sample may be carry-over from other donors' samples.

This clone came up once. This sequence joins TRBV7-3 and TRBJ2-1; TRBD2 matches at 9 bases. Germline CDR1 and CDR2: SGHTA and FQGTGA. The trim removed 5 bases at V and 0 bases at J, leaving 8 bases unmatched. The CDR3 covers 17 residues. CDR3 protein: CASSLTSGRSSYNEQFF. CDR3 nucleotide sequence: TGTGCCAGCAGCCTCACTAGCGGGCGGAGCTCCTACAATGAGCAGTTCTTC.

With regard to this clone: The sample has other DNA sequences that encode this CDR3 too. This chain connects TRBV5-1 to TRBJ1-1, with D uncertain. Germline values: CDR1 SGHRS, CDR2 YFSETQ. The V and J ends lost 0 bases and 0 bases respectively, with 9 bases between them. The CDR3 loop spans 15 amino acids. The CDR3 here is CASSLAAGMNTEAFF. The CDR3 DNA follows: TGCGCCAGCAGCTTGGCCGCAGGAATGAACACTGAAGCTTTCTTT.

In regard to this clone: Other DNA sequences of this sample code for an identical CDR3. The chain is built from TRBV9 and TRBJ2-1; D is undetermined. Trimming cost V 0 bases and J 0 bases, with 7 bases left between them. This CDR3 is 15 amino acids long. The V gene's germline CDR1 is SGDLS and CDR2 YYNGEE. CDR3 sequence reads: CASSVAGPSYNEQFF. For the CDR3, the DNA is TGTGCCAGCAGCGTAGCTGGGCCCTCCTACAATGAGCAGTTCTTC.

The V and J genes are TRBV5-1 and TRBJ2-2; TRBD1 might be the D (6 bases). The CDR3 totals 14 residues. Germline V gene lookup returns CDR1 SGHRS and CDR2 YFSETQ. The V and J ends lost 3 bases and 2 bases respectively, with 8 bases between them. The CDR3 sequence is CASSWGHNTGELFF. CDR3 sequence (DNA): TGCGCCAGCAGCTGGGGACACAACACCGGGGAGCTGTTTTTT.

V gene TRBV7-9 combines with J gene TRBJ2-7; TRBD1 matches at 12 bases. The CDR3 extends over 16 amino acids. Germline V gene sequence: CDR1 SEHNR, CDR2 FQNEAQ (reference sequence). The junction had 9 bases not matched to a gene; V was cut back by 3 bases and J by 6 bases. This CDR3 is CASSFEGGTGGREQYF. In nucleotides, the CDR3 is TGTGCCAGCAGCTTCGAAGGCGGGACAGGGGGCCGCGAGCAGTACTTC.

The chain employs TRBV5-1 and TRBJ2-1; weak D call: TRBD1 (6 bases). Germline CDR1 is SGHRS and CDR2 is YFSETQ. This CDR3 comprises 17 residues. Trimming stripped 4 bases from V and 1 base from J, with 18 bases between. The CDR3 loop is CASSPAAGTKSYNEQFF. The DNA of the CDR3 is TGCGCCAGCAGCCCGGCCGCCGGGACAAAATCCTACAATGAGCAGTTCTTC.

This chain uses TRBV28 with TRBJ2-1; a weak D match, TRBD2 (6 bases). The germline V gene has CDR1 MDHEN and CDR2 SYDVKM. The CDR3 contains 12 residues. The V end lost 3 bases, the J end lost 11 bases, and 11 bases lay between the germline ends. In DNA, the CDR3 is TGTGCCAGCAGTTTGATTCGGGGGAAGCAGTTCTTC. Amino acids: CASSLIRGKQFF.

This sequence joins TRBV6-5 and TRBJ2-2, with 7 bases aligning to TRBD2. V shed 0 bases, J shed 5 bases, and the junction held 3 bases outside the gene matches. The CDR3 contains 15 residues. From germline, CDR1 is MNHEY and CDR2 SVGAGI. The CDR3 loop reads CASSYSGRVTGELFF. DNA of the CDR3: TGTGCCAGCAGTTACTCAGGGAGGGTTACCGGGGAGCTGTTTTTT.

The chain carries TRBV28 and TRBJ2-3; 10 bases map to TRBD2. This CDR3 comprises 19 residues. With V trimmed by 2 bases and J by 1 base, 12 bases remained unmatched. CDR1 is MDHEN and CDR2 is SYDVKM in the germline V gene. CDR3 coding DNA: TGTGCCAGCAGTTTAAGCGGCGGGGCTAGCGGGAGACGCACAGATACGCAGTATTTT. Its translation is CASSLSGGASGRRTDTQYF.

The rearrangement links TRBV4-2 to TRBJ1-3; D unresolved. There are 14 residues in the CDR3. Between the trimmed V and J ends, which lost 2 bases and 0 bases, there was a span of 5 bases. Germline lookup yields CDR1 LGHNA and CDR2 YNFKEQ. The CDR3, as DNA: TGTGCCAGCAGCCAAACAGTCTCTGGAAACACCATATATTTT. It translates to CASSQTVSGNTIYF.

A note on this clone: The sample holds other DNA sequences that translate to the same CDR3. The chain employs TRBV6-5 and TRBJ2-7, with D perhaps matching TRBD1 or TRBD2 (5 bases each). CDR1 and CDR2 (germline): MNHEY, SVGAGI. The V end lost 6 bases, the J end lost 3 bases, and 9 bases lay between the germline ends. The CDR3 consists of 12 residues. CDR3 protein: CASSPGLYEQYF. The CDR3 DNA is TGTGCCAGCAGCCCGGGGCTCTACGAGCAGTACTTC.

CDR3 region: CASSLDLTSEKLFF. The DNA for the CDR3 is TGTGCCAGCAGCTTAGATCTGACTTCTGAAAAACTGTTTTTT. The chain joins TRBV11-2 to TRBJ1-4; no firm D call. V was clipped by 0 bases and J by 7 bases, with 9 bases between them. CDR1 is SGHAT and CDR2 is FQNNGV in the germline V gene. This CDR3 has 14 residues.

This clone came up once. This chain connects TRBV7-8 to TRBJ1-4; a possible D gene is TRBD1 (5 bases). The CDR3 sequence is 15 residues long. V gave up 5 bases and J gave up 8 bases, with 18 bases separating them. Germline CDR1 is SGHVS and CDR2 is FQNEAQ. The CDR3 bases are TGTGCCAGCAGCAGGCGACAGCTCCTCGGGGAAAAACTGTTTTTT. Its protein is CASSRRQLLGEKLFF.

V gene TRBV6-5 combines with J gene TRBJ2-1; D uncertain. Trimming stripped 0 bases from V and 12 bases from J, with 12 bases between. CDR1 and CDR2 (germline): MNHEY, SVGAGI. The CDR3 loop spans 13 amino acids. The chain's CDR3 is CASSYSTRTRQFF. In DNA, the CDR3 is TGTGCCAGCAGTTACTCGACAAGGACGCGGCAGTTCTTC.

The chain links TRBV20-1 to TRBJ1-2; D call uncertain. The germline V gene encodes CDR1 DFQATT and CDR2 SNEGSKA (reference sequence). The CDR3 totals 10 residues. The CDR3 loop reads CRSGTNGYTF. CDR3 DNA sequence: TGCAGGTCAGGTACCAATGGCTACACCTTC.

The chain carries TRBV4-2 and TRBJ2-7; no reliable D call. CDR1 is LGHNA, CDR2 YNFKEQ, per germline. Trimming removed 2 bases from V and 2 bases from J, with 13 bases in between. CDR3 size: 15 residues. The CDR3 loop reads CASSQPSDKTYEQYF. CDR3 nucleotides: TGTGCCAGCAGCCAACCATCCGACAAAACCTACGAGCAGTACTTC.

The chain employs TRBV30 and TRBJ1-1; the D gene is possibly TRBD1 (6 bases). The V and J ends lost 5 bases and 5 bases respectively, with 18 bases between them. CDR3 size: 14 residues. CDR1 and CDR2 from the germline V gene are GTSNPN and SVGIG (reference sequence). CDR3 sequence: CAWGRGGRRTEAFF. CDR3 nucleotide sequence: TGTGCCTGGGGCCGAGGGGGACGAAGAACTGAAGCTTTCTTT.

V gene TRBV4-1 combines with J gene TRBJ2-1; 10 bases are shared with TRBD2. CDR3 length equals 15 residues. J was trimmed by 9 bases and V by 1 base; bases with no gene match: 6. Germline V CDR1 and CDR2: MGHRA, YSYEKL. CDR3 sequence (DNA): TGCGCCAGCAGCCAAGTTCCTAGCGGGAGAGGTGAGCAGTTCTTC. Protein sequence: CASSQVPSGRGEQFF.

This sequence joins TRBV6-5 and TRBJ1-4, with no clear D. Looked up from germline, CDR1 is MNHEY and CDR2 is SVGAGI. This CDR3 contains 13 residues. Trimming left V 0 bases short and J 8 bases short, with 7 bases between. Here the CDR3 DNA reads TGTGCCAGCAGTTACTCGATAGGGGAAAAACTGTTTTTT. This sequence encodes CASSYSIGEKLFF.